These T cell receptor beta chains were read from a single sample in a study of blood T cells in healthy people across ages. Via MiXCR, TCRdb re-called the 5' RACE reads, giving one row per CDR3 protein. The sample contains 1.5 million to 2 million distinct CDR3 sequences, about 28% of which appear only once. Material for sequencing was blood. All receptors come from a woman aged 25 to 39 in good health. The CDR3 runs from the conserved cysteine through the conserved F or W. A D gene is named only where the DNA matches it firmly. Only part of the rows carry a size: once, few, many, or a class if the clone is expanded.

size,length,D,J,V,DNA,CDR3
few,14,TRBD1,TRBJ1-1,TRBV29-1,TGCAGCGTTGAGAACAGGGGGGAATATACTGAAGCTTTCTTT,CSVENRGEYTEAFF
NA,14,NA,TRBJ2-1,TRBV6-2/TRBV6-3,TGTGCCAGCATCCGAGGAAGCTCCTACAATGAGCAGTTCTTC,CASIRGSSYNEQFF
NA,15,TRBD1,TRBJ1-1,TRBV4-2,TGTGCCAGCAGCCAGTACGGGACAGGGGGAACTGAAGCTTTCTTT,CASSQYGTGGTEAFF
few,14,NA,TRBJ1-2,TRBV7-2,TGTGCCAGCAGACATAATGCAGGAAACTATGGCTACACCTTC,CASRHNAGNYGYTF
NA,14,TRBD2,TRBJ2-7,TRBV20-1,TGCAGTGCCCCTACTAGCGCGAGCTCCTACGAGCAGTACTTC,CSAPTSASSYEQYF
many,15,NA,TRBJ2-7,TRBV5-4,TGTGCCAGCAGCCTGGCCGGGACAAACTCCTACGAGCAGTACTTC,CASSLAGTNSYEQYF
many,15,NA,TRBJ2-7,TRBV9,TGTGCCAGCAGCGTAGGGACGGAAAGCTCCTACGAGCAGTACTTC,CASSVGTESSYEQYF
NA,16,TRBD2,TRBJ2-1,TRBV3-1,TGTGCCAGCAGCCAGATACCGGGAGGGCCTATCAATGAGCAGTTCTTC,CASSQIPGGPINEQFF
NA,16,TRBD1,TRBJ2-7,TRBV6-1,TGTGCCAGCAGTGAAGCCTCGGGACAGGGGGGCGGCGAGCAGTACTTC,CASSEASGQGGGEQYF
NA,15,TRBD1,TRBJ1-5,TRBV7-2,TGTGCCAGCAGCTCGGACAGGGCGGTTAATCAGCCCCAGCATTTT,CASSSDRAVNQPQHF
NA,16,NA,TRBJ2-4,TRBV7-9,TGTGCCAGCAGCTTAGACGCCCGCTCGGCCAAAAACATTCAGTACTTC,CASSLDARSAKNIQYF
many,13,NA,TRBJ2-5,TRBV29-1,TGCAGCGTTGAGACGGGGCTGGACGAGACCCAGTACTTC,CSVETGLDETQYF
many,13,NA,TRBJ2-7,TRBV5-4,TGTGCCAGCACCCCGGACAGTGGTCGCGAGCAGTACTTC,CASTPDSGREQYF
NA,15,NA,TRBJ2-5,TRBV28,TGTGCCAGCAGTTTATTAATCGGGGTTGGAGAGACCCAGTACTTC,CASSLLIGVGETQYF
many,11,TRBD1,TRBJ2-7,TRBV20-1,TGCAGCGCAAGGGACAGCTACGAGCAGTACTTC,CSARDSYEQYF
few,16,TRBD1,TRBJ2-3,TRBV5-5,TGTGCCAGCAGCTTGGATCCCGGGACAGGCACAGATACGCAGTATTTT,CASSLDPGTGTDTQYF
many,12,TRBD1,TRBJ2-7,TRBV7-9,TGTGCCAGCAGTCGGGACAGGGGCGAGCAGTACTTC,CASSRDRGEQYF
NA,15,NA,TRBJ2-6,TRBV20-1,TGCAGTGCTAGAGAACAGAGCTCTGGGGCCAACGTCCTGACTTTC,CSAREQSSGANVLTF
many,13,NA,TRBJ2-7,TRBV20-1,TGCAGTGCTACGTCCCGTGGTGGCTACGAGCAGTACTTC,CSATSRGGYEQYF
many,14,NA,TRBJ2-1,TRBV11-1,TGTGCCAGCAGCTTAACAGGGTTTGGCAATGAGCAGTTCTTC,CASSLTGFGNEQFF
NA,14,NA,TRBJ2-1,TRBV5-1,TGCGCCAGCAGCTTTGGGATTGGGTTTAATGAGCAGTTCTTC,CASSFGIGFNEQFF
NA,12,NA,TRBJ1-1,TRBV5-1,TGCGCCAGCAGCCCAGGGTCTTCTGAAGCTTTCTTT,CASSPGSSEAFF
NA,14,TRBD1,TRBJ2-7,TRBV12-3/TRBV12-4,TGTGCCAGCAGTCTACATCGACAGGGTGTGGAGCAGTACTTC,CASSLHRQGVEQYF
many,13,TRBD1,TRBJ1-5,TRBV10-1,TGCGCCAGCTCGGGACAGAAGAATCAGCCCCAGCATTTT,CASSGQKNQPQHF
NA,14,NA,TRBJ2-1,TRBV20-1,TGCAGTGCTAGGGGCGGGGGCGTGCCCCATGAGCAGTTCTTC,CSARGGGVPHEQFF
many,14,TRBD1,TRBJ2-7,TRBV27,TGTGCCAGCAGTTTATCGACAGGGGGCCACGAGCAGTACTTC,CASSLSTGGHEQYF
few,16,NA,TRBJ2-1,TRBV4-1,TGCGCCAGCAGCCCGGAGGGCGGCCTCCTGTACGGGGGGCAGTTCTTC,CASSPEGGLLYGGQFF
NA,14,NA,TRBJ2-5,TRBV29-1,TGCAGCCATAGCGGGGGACAGGGACAAGAGACCCAGTACTTC,CSHSGGQGQETQYF
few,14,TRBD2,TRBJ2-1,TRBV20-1,TGCAGTGCTAGGGGACTAGTTCTCTACAATGAGCAGTTCTTC,CSARGLVLYNEQFF
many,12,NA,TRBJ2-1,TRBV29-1,TGCAGCGTTGAAGATCCGGGGGTAGAGCAGTTCTTC,CSVEDPGVEQFF
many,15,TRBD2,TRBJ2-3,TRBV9,TGTGCCAGCAGCGTAGGGACTAGCGGCACAGATACGCAGTATTTT,CASSVGTSGTDTQYF
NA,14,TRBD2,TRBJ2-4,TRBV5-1,TGCGCCAGCAGCCAAATTGGAGGGGAGGGCATTCAGTACTTC,CASSQIGGEGIQYF
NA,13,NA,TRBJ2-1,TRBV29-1,TGCAGCGTTGTCCGAGGGGGGCCCAATGAGCAGTTCTTC,CSVVRGGPNEQFF
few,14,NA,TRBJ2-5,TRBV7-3,TGTGCCAGCAGCCCCCAAGACAGGTCATCGACCCAGTACTTC,CASSPQDRSSTQYF
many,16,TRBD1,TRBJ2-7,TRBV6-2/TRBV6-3,TGTGCCAGCCAACCTGACAGGGACAGGAGCTCCTACGAGCAGTACTTC,CASQPDRDRSSYEQYF
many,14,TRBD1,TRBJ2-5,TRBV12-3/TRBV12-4,TGTGCCAGCACCAGGGGGACAGTGCGGGAGACCCAGTACTTC,CASTRGTVRETQYF
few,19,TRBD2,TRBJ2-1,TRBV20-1,TGCAGTGCTAGAGATCTGGATCTAGCGGGGGGGCCTAGATACGATGAGCAGTTCTTC,CSARDLDLAGGPRYDEQFF
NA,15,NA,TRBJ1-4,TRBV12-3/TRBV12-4,TGTGCCAGCAGGGAGGACGGGGCGGCTAATGAAAAACTGTTTTTT,CASREDGAANEKLFF
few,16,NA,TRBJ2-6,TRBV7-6,TGTGCCAGCAGTCCCGCCGGGGCCTCTGGGGCCAACGTCCTGACTTTC,CASSPAGASGANVLTF
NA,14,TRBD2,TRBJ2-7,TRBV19,TGTGCCAGTACCTTTAGCGGGGGTGGCGACGAGCAGTACTTC,CASTFSGGGDEQYF